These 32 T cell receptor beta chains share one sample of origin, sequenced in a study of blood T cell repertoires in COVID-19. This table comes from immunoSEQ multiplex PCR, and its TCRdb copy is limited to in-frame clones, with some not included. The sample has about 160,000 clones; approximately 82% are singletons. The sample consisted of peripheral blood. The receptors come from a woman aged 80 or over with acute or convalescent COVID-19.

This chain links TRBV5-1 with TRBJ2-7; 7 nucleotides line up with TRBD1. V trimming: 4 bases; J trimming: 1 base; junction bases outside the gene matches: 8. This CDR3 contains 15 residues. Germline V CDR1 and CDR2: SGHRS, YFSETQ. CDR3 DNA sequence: TGCGCCAGCAGCCCGACCGGGACAGTGTCCTACGAGCAGTACTTC. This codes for CASSPTGTVSYEQYF.

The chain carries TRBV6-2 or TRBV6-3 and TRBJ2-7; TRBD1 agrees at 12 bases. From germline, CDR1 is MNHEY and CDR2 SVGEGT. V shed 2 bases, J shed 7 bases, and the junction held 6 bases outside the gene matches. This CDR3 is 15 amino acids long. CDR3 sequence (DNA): TGTGCCAGCAGTTACGGGACAGGGGGCTTGGAAGAGCAGTACTTC. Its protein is CASSYGTGGLEEQYF.

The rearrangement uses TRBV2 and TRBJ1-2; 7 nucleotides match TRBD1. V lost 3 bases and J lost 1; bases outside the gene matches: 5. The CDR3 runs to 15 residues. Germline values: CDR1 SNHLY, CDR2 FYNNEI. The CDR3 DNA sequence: TGTGCCAGCAGTGATAGGGGGACAGATAACTATGGCTACACCTTC. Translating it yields CASSDRGTDNYGYTF. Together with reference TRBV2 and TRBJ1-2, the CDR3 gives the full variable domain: EPEVTQTPSHQVTQMGQEVILRCVPISNHLYFYWYRQILGQKVEFLVSFYNNEISEKSEIFDDQFSVERPDGSNFTLKIRSTKLEDSAMYFCASSDRGTDNYGYTFGSGTRLTVV.

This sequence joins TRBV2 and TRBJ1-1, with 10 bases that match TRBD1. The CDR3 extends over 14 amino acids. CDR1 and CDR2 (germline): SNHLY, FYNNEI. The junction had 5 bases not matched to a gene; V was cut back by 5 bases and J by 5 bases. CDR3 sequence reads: CASSWTGGGTEAFF. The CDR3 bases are TGTGCCAGCAGTTGGACAGGGGGAGGGACTGAAGCTTTCTTT.

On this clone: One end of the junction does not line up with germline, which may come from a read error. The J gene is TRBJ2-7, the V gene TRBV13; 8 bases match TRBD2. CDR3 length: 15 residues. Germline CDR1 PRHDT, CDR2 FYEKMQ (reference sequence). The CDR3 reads CASSVGTRNLYEQYF. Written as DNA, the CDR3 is TGTGCCAGCAGCGTAGGGACTAGAAATTTGTACGAGCAGTACTTC.

The CDR3 DNA reads TGTGCCAGCAGCCAAGATGCGGGAGGACTGCGGACCCAGTACTTC. Translating gives CASSQDAGGLRTQYF. The rearrangement links TRBV3-1 (or the pseudogene TRBV3-2) to TRBJ2-5, with 8 bases identical to TRBD2. The CDR3 is 15 residues long. Germline-derived CDR1 and CDR2 are LGHDT and YNNKEL (reference sequence). The V gene end was trimmed by 0 bases and the J gene end by 7 bases; junction bases not matched to a gene: 7.

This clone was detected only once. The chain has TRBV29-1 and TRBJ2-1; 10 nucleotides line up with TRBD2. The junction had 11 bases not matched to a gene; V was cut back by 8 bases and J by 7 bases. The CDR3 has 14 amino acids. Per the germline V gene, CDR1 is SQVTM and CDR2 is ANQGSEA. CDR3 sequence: CSSPGLAMRNEQFF. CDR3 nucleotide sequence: TGCAGCTCCCCGGGACTAGCGATGAGGAATGAGCAGTTCTTC.

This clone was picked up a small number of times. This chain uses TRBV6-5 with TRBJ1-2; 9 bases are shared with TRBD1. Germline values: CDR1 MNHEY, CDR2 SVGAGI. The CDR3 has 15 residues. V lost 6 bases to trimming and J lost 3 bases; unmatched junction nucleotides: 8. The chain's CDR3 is CASRSGTGSYYGYTF. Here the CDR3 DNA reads TGTGCCAGCAGATCCGGGACAGGGTCTTACTATGGCTACACCTTC.

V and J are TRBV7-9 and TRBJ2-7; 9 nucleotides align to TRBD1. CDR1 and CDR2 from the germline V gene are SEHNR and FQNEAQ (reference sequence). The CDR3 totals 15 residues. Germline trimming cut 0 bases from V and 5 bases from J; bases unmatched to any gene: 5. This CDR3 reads CASSLATGQGNEQYF. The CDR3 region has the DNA TGTGCCAGCAGCTTAGCGACCGGACAGGGGAACGAGCAGTACTTC.

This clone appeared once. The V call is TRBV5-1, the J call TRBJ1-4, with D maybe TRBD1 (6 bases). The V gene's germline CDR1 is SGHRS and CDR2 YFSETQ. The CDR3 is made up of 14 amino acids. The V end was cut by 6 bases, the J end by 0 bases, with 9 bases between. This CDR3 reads CASTEGATNEKLFF. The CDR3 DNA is TGCGCCAGCACCGAGGGGGCAACTAATGAAAAACTGTTTTTT.

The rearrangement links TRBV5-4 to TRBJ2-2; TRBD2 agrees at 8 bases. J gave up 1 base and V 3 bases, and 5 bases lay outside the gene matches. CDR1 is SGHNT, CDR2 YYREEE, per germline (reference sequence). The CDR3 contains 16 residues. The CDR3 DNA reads TGTGCCAGCAGCTGGGGGAGCGGGGGGAACACCGGGGAGCTGTTTTTT. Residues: CASSWGSGGNTGELFF.

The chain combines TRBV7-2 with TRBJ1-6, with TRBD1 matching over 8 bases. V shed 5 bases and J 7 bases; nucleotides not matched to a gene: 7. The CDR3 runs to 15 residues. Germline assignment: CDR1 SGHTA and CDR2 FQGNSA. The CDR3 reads CASSVRGQRNSPLHF. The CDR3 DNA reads TGTGCCAGCAGCGTCAGGGGGCAGAGGAATTCACCCCTCCACTTT.

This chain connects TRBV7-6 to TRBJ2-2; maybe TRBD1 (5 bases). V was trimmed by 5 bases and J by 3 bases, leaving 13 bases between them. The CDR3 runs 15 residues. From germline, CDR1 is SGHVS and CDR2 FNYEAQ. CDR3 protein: CASSPPRADTGELFF. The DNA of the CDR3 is TGTGCCAGCAGCCCCCCCAGGGCAGACACCGGGGAGCTGTTTTTT.

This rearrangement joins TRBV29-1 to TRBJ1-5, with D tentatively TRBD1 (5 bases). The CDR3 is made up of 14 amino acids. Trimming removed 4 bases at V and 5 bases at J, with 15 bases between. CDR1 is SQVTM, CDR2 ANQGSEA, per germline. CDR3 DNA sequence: TGCAGCGTTGCCCCGGGGGGGTTTGATCAGCCCCAGCATTTT. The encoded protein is CSVAPGGFDQPQHF.

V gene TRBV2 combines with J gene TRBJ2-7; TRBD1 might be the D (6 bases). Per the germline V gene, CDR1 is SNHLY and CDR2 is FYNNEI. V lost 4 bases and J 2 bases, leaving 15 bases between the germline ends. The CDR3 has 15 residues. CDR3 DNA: TGTGCCAGCAGTGTGATGGGCAGGGGAACCTACGAGCAGTACTTC. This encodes CASSVMGRGTYEQYF.

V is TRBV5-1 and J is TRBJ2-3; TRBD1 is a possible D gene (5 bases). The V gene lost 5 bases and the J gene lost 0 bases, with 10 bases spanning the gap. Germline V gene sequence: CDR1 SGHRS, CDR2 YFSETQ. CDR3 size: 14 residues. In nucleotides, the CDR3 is TGCGCCAGCAGTTTTGGGGCCAGCACAGATACGCAGTATTTT. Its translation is CASSFGASTDTQYF.

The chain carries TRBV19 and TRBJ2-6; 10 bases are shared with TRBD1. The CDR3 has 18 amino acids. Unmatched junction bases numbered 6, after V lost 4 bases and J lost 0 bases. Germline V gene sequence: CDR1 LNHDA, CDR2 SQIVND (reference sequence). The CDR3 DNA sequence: TGTGCCAGTAGTACGGGACAGGGGAGGGACTCTGGGGCCAACGTCCTGACTTTC. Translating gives CASSTGQGRDSGANVLTF.

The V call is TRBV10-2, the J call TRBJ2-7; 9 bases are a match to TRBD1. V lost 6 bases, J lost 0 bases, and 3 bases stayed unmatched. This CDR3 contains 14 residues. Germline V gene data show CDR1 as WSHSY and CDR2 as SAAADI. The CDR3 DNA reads TGCGCCAGCAGACGGACAGGGGACTCCTACGAGCAGTACTTC. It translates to CASRRTGDSYEQYF.

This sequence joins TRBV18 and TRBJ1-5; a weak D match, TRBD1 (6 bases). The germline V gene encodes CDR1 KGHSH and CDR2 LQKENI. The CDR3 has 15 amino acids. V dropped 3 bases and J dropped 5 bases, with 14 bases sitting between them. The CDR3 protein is CASSPPGGAHQPQHF. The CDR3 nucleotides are TGTGCCAGCTCACCGCCGGGGGGGGCGCATCAGCCCCAGCATTTT.

CDR3 sequence: CASSFRKALAELYEQYF. The CDR3 region has the DNA TGTGCCAGCAGCTTTCGAAAGGCCTTAGCGGAACTCTACGAGCAGTACTTC. V usage is TRBV21-1 and J usage is TRBJ2-7; TRBD2, the table's D call, was not compared with the DNA. TRBV21-1 is shown as a pseudogene. CDR3 length: 17 residues.

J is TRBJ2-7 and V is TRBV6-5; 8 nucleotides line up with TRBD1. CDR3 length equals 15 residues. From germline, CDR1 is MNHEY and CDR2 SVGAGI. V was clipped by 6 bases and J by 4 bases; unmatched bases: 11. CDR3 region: CASSYPTGGRYEQYF. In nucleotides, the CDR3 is TGTGCCAGCAGCTACCCTACAGGGGGTCGGTACGAGCAGTACTTC.

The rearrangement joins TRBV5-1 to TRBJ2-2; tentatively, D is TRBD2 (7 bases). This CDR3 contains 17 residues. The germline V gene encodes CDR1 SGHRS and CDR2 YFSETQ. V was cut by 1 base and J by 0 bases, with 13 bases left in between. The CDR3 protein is CASSLIGGAANTGELFF. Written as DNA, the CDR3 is TGCGCCAGCAGCTTGATTGGGGGGGCCGCGAACACCGGGGAGCTGTTTTTT.

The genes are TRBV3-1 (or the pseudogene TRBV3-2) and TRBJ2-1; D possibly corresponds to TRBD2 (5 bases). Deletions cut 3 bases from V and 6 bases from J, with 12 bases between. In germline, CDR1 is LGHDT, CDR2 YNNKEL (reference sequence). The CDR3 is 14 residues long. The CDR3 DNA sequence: TGTGCCAGCAGCCAGGGTCGGGCGGGCAATGAGCAGTTCTTC. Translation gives CASSQGRAGNEQFF.

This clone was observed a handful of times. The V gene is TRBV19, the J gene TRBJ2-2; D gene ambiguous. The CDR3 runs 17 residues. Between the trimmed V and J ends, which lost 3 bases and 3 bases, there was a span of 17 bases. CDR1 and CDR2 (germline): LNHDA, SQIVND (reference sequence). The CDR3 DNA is TGTGCCAGTAGTATGGATTCCTACTCAGGTGACACCGGGGAGCTGTTTTTT. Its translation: CASSMDSYSGDTGELFF.

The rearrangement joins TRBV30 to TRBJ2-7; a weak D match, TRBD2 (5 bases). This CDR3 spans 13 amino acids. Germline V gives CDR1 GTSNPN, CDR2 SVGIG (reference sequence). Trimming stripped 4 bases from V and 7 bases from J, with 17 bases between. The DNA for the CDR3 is TGTGCCTGGAATCCAGGCCTTGAGCGGGAGCAGTACTTC. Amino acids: CAWNPGLEREQYF.

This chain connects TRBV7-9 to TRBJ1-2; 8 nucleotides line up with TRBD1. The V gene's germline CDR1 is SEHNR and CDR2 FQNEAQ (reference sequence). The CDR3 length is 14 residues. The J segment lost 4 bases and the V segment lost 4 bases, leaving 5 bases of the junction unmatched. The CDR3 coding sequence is TGTGCCAGCAGCTACCCGGGACAGGCCTATGGCTACACCTTC. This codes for CASSYPGQAYGYTF.

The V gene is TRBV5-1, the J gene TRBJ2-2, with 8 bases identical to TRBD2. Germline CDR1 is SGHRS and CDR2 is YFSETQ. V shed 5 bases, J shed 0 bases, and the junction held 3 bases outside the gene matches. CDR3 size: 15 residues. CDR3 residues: CASSIAGPNTGELFF. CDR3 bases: TGCGCCAGCAGTATAGCGGGACCGAACACCGGGGAGCTGTTTTTT.

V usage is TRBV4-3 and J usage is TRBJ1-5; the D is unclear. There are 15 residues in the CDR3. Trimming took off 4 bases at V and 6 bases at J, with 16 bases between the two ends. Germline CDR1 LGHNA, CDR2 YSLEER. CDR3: CASSLGGGNGQPQHF. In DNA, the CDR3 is TGCGCCAGCAGCCTAGGAGGCGGGAATGGTCAGCCCCAGCATTTT.

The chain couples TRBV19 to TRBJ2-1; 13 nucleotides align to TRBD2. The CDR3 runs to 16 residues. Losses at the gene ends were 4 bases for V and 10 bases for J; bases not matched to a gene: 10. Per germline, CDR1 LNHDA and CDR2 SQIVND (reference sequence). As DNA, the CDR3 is TGTGCCAGTAGTAACACCCCCGGACTAGCGGGAGACGAGCAGTTCTTC. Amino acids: CASSNTPGLAGDEQFF.

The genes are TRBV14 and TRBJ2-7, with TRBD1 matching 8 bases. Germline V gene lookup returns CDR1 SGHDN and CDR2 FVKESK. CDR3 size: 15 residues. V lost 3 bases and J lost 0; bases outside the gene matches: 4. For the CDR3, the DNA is TGTGCCAGCAGCCACGACAGGGGAAGCTCCTACGAGCAGTACTTC. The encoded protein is CASSHDRGSSYEQYF.

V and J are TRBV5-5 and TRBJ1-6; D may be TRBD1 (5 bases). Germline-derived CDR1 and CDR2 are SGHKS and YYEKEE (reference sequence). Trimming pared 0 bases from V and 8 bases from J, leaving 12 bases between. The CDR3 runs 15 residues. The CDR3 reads CASSLDGAGDSPLHF. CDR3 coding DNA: TGTGCCAGCAGCTTGGATGGGGCTGGAGATTCACCCCTCCACTTT.

DNA for the CDR3: TGTGCCAGTCGACAAGGGACAGGGGCCTACGAGCAGTACTTC. It specifies CASRQGTGAYEQYF. The chain employs TRBV6-5 and TRBJ2-7, with 10 positions matching TRBD1. J lost 2 bases, V lost 9 bases, and 7 bases had no gene match. CDR1 and CDR2 from the germline V gene are MNHEY and SVGAGI. This CDR3 comprises 14 residues.